The TCR beta chain described here comes from a study of blood T cell repertoires in COVID-19. V gave up 8 bases and J gave up 7 bases; unmatched junction bases: 2. In germline, CDR1 is GTSNPN, CDR2 SVGIG (reference sequence). The CDR3 totals 10 residues. TCRdb's copy holds only in-frame clones and misses some; the assay was immunoSEQ multiplex PCR. The sample lists around 300,000 clones, 75% to 95% occurring once. The chain links TRBV30 to TRBJ2-1, with 7 bases identical to TRBD2. The sequencing sample was made of peripheral blood. The sequence came from a woman aged 25-40 years with COVID-19, enrolled during active disease. The CDR3: CATGLNEQFF. CDR3 nucleotide sequence: TGTGCCACGGGACTAAATGAGCAGTTCTTC. The full variable domain, its missing parts supplied by reference TRBV30 and TRBJ2-1, is SQTIHQWPATLVQPVGSPLSLECTVEGTSNPNLYWYRQAAGRGLQLLFYSVGIGQISSEVPQNLSASRPQDRQFILSSKKLLLSDSGFYLCATGLNEQFFGPGTRLTVL.